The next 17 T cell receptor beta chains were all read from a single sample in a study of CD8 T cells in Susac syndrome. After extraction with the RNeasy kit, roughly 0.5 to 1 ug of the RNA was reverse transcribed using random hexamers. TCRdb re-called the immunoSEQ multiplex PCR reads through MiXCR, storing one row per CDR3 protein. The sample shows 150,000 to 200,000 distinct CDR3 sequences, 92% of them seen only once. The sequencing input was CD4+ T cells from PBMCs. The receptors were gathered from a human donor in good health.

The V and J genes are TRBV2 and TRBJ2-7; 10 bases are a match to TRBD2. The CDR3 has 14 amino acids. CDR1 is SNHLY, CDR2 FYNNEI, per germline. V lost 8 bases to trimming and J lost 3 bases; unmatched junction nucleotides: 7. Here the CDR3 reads CASRPSGSFYEQYF. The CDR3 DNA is TGTGCCAGCCGTCCTAGCGGGAGTTTCTACGAGCAGTACTTC.

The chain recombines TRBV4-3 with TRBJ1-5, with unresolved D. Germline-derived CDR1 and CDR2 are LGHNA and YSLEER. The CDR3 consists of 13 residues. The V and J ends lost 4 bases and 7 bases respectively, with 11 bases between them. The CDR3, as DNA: TGCGCCAGCAGCCCTGACGGGCAGCAGCCCCAGCATTTT. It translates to CASSPDGQQPQHF.

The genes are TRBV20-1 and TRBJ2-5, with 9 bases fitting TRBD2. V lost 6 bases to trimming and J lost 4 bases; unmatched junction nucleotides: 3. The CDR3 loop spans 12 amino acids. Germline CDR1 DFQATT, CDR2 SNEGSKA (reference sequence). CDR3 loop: CSAREGGETQYF. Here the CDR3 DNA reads TGCAGTGCGCGGGAGGGGGGAGAGACCCAGTACTTC.

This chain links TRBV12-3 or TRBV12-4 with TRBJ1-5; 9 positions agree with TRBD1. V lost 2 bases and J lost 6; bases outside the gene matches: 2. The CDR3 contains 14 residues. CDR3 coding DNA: TGTGCCAGCAGTTTACGGACAGGGGTTCAGCCCCAGCATTTT. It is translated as CASSLRTGVQPQHF.

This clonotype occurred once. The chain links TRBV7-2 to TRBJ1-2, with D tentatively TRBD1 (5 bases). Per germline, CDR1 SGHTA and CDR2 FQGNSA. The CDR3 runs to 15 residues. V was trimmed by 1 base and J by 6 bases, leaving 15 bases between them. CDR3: CASSLDFPRGHGYTF. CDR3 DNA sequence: TGTGCCAGCAGCTTAGATTTCCCCCGGGGCCATGGCTACACCTTC.

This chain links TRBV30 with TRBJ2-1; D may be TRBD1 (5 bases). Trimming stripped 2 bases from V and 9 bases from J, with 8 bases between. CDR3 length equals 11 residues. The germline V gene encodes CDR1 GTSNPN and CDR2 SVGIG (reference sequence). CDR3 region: CAWSWGSEQFF. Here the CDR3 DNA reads TGTGCCTGGAGTTGGGGCAGTGAGCAGTTCTTC.

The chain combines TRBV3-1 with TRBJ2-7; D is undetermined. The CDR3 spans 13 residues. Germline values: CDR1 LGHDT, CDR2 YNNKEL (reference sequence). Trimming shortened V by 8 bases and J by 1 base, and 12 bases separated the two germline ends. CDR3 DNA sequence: TGTGCCAGCGGTCCTTTGGAGTCCTACGAGCAGTACTTC. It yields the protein CASGPLESYEQYF.

The CDR3 reads CASPGGGSGANVLTF. For the CDR3, the DNA is TGTGCCTCCCCCGGCGGAGGATCTGGGGCCAACGTCCTGACTTTC. The chain couples TRBV30 to TRBJ2-6, with D tentatively TRBD2 (5 bases). This CDR3 has 15 amino acids. The ends were cut back, 7 bases at V and 1 base at J, with 14 bases in the middle. Germline V gene lookup returns CDR1 GTSNPN and CDR2 SVGIG (reference sequence).

CDR3 coding DNA: TGTGCCATCAGTGATTTCACTAGCGGAGCTAACTACGAGCAGTACTTC. Amino acid sequence: CAISDFTSGANYEQYF. The chain links TRBV10-3 to TRBJ2-7, with 8 bases aligning to TRBD2. Losses at the gene ends were 3 bases for V and 3 bases for J; bases not matched to a gene: 10. CDR3 length: 16 residues. CDR1 and CDR2 (germline): ENHRY, SYGVKD.

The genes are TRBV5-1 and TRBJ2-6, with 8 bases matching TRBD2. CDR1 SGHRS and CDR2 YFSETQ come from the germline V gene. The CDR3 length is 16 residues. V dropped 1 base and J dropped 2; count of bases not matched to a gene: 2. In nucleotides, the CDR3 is TGCGCCAGCAGCTTGAGCGGGGGCCCTGGGGCCAACGTCCTGACTTTC. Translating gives CASSLSGGPGANVLTF.

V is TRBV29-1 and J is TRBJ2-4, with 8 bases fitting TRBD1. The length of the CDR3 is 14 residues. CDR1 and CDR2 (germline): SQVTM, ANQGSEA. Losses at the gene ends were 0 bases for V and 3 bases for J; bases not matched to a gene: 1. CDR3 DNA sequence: TGCAGCGTTGAAGAGGGGACAGGCAAAAACATTCAGTACTTC. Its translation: CSVEEGTGKNIQYF.

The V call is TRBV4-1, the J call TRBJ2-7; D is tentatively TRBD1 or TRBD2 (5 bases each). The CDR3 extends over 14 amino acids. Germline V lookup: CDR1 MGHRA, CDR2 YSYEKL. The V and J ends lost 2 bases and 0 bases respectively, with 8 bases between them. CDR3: CASSQQGTSYEQYF. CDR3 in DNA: TGCGCCAGCAGCCAACAAGGGACCTCCTACGAGCAGTACTTC.

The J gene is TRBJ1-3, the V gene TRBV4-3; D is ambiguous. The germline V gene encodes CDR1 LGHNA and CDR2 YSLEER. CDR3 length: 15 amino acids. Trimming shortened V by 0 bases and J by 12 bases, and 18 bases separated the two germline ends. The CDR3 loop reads CASSQDRAPDLGIYF. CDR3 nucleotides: TGCGCCAGCAGCCAAGATAGAGCTCCCGATCTCGGCATATATTTT.

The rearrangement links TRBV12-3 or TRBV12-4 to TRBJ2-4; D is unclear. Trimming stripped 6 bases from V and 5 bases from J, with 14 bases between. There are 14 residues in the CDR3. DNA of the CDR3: TGTGCCAGCAGGATTATGGGCAAGGAAAACATTCAGTACTTC. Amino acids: CASRIMGKENIQYF.

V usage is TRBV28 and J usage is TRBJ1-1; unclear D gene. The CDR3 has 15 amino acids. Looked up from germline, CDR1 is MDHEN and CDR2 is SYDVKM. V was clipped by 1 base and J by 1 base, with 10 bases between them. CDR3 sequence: CASSLSPSGNTEAFF. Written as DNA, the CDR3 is TGTGCCAGCAGTTTATCTCCATCGGGGAACACTGAAGCTTTCTTT.

The CDR3 coding sequence is TGTGCCAGCAGACTGGGACAGACCTCCTACGAGCAGTACTTC. Its protein product is CASRLGQTSYEQYF. This chain links TRBV5-6 with TRBJ2-7; 7 positions agree with TRBD1. The junction had 5 bases not matched to a gene; V was cut back by 5 bases and J by 0 bases. The CDR3 contains 14 residues. Per the germline V gene, CDR1 is SGHDT and CDR2 is YYEEEE.

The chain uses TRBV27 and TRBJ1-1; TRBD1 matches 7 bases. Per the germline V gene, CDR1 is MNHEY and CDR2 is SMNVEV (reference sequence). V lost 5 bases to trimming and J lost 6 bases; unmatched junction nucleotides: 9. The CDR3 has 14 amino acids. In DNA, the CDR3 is TGTGCCAGCAGTCCAACAGGGGATCACGCTGAAGCTTTCTTT. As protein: CASSPTGDHAEAFF.